This T cell receptor beta chain was recovered during a study of metastatic and nonmetastatic thyroid tumors. Background on the study: For malignant and benign thyroid patients, tumor or nodule tissue and blood were the sources whose repertoires were compared.

Study results and caveats: Significantly greater TCR beta diversity was reportedly found in malignant thyroid tumors than in benign nodules (in blood and tumor).

On this clone: Antigen unknown. One end of the junction varies from germline; a read error may be responsible.

All patients reached thyroid surgery having received no treatment beforehand. Original processing notes: The authors used CDR3 differences across clinicopathological groups to build a distant-metastasis classifier for papillary thyroid cancer. TCRdb re-clonotyped the PCR reads via MiXCR. The V and J calls follow TCRdb's processing rather than the paper's. The sample has tens of thousands of clones, approximately 13% seen once; the top ten hold approximately 4.9%. This clonotype was sampled from a female donor with papillary thyroid cancer or a benign thyroid nodule (not recorded which). Some clones in this sample may be carry-over from other donors' samples. Sample: blood.

The CDR3 loop is CATRGDSNYGYSF. The CDR3, as DNA: TGTGCCACCAGGGGGGACTCTAACTATGGCTACAGCTTC. This sequence joins TRBV2 and TRBJ1-2; 7 bases are a match to TRBD1. Germline V CDR1 and CDR2: SNHLY, FYNNEI. The CDR3 runs 13 residues.